Each of the 9 T cell receptor beta chains below was sequenced from the same sample in a study of T-cell reconstitution after alpha-beta-depleted transplantation in children. A library of TCRbeta sequences, prepared with unique molecular identifiers, was generated. One entry per CDR3 protein results from TCRdb running MiXCR on the PCR reads. This table holds roughly 310,000 distinct CDR3 sequences, around 25% found once. Material: PBMCs, mostly from graft donor cells, obtained 180 days after TCRalphabeta/CD19-depleted stem cell transplant. These receptor sequences come from a male patient between 10 and 17 years old who had a stem cell transplant for acute lymphoblastic leukemia, so the T cells may come from the graft donor.

The V and J genes are TRBV4-1 and TRBJ1-4; TRBD1 matches 9 bases. The CDR3 contains 15 residues. Germline trimming cut 5 bases from V and 8 bases from J; bases unmatched to any gene: 9. Germline V CDR1 and CDR2: MGHRA, YSYEKL. DNA of the CDR3: TGCGCCAGCAGCAGCACCGAGGACAGGGGCGAAAAACTGTTTTTT. Its protein product is CASSSTEDRGEKLFF.

The sample holds a few counts of this clonotype. The chain is built from TRBV27 and TRBJ1-2; a possible D gene is TRBD1 (6 bases). V lost 3 bases to trimming and J lost 4 bases, with 12 bases between them. Germline V gene lookup returns CDR1 MNHEY and CDR2 SMNVEV (reference sequence). The CDR3 is 14 amino acids. CDR3 sequence: CASSFSGVAYGYTF. DNA for the CDR3: TGTGCCAGCAGTTTCTCAGGGGTCGCCTATGGCTACACCTTC.

The chain links TRBV4-2 to TRBJ2-1, with D uncertain. The germline CDR1 and CDR2 sequences are LGHNA and YNFKEQ. The CDR3 covers 15 residues. V was clipped by 0 bases and J by 6 bases, with 12 bases between them. The CDR3 is CASSQEGSGSNEQFF. CDR3 coding DNA: TGTGCCAGCAGCCAAGAGGGTAGTGGGTCCAATGAGCAGTTCTTC.

The chain combines TRBV29-1 with TRBJ1-4; maybe TRBD1 (5 bases). Germline V CDR1 and CDR2: SQVTM, ANQGSEA. The CDR3 has 15 residues. Between the trimmed V and J ends, which lost 3 bases and 7 bases, there was a span of 18 bases. CDR3 sequence: CSVEAEGREGEKLFF. The CDR3 bases are TGCAGCGTTGAGGCGGAGGGACGGGAAGGTGAAAAACTGTTTTTT. The full variable domain, rest sourced from reference TRBV29-1 and TRBJ1-4, is SAVISQKPSRDICQRGTSLTIQCQVDSQVTMMFWYRQQPGQSLTLIATANQGSEATYESGFVIDKFPISRPNLTFSTLTVSNMSPEDSSIYLCSVEAEGREGEKLFFGSGTQLSVL.

This chain links TRBV25-1 with TRBJ2-7, with D maybe TRBD1 (6 bases). In germline, CDR1 is MGHDK, CDR2 SYGVNS. CDR3 length: 13 residues. Deletions cut 3 bases from V and 7 bases from J, with 13 bases between. The CDR3 loop reads CASSEFRGGEQYF. The CDR3 DNA reads TGTGCCAGCAGTGAGTTCAGGGGTGGGGAGCAGTACTTC.

This clonotype has only a few counts. The chain recombines TRBV27 with TRBJ2-7; 10 positions match TRBD2. Germline CDR1 reads MNHEY; CDR2 reads SMNVEV (reference sequence). Losses at the gene ends were 2 bases for V and 3 bases for J; bases not matched to a gene: 4. The length of the CDR3 is 15 residues. CDR3 bases: TGTGCCAGCAGTTTACGGGCTAGCGGGAGCTACGAGCAGTACTTC. Its protein is CASSLRASGSYEQYF.

The rearrangement joins TRBV5-1 to TRBJ2-1; D possibly corresponds to TRBD2 (6 bases). V was clipped by 0 bases and J by 10 bases, with 8 bases between them. This CDR3 has 12 amino acids. Looked up from germline, CDR1 is SGHRS and CDR2 is YFSETQ. The CDR3 DNA sequence: TGCGCCAGCAGCTTGGGCGGGATCGAGCAGTTCTTC. Translating it yields CASSLGGIEQFF.

This clonotype was recorded a few times. The chain couples TRBV20-1 to TRBJ1-2; D is uncertain. Trimming took off 2 bases at V and 0 bases at J, with 16 bases between the two ends. This CDR3 has 16 residues. Germline V gives CDR1 DFQATT, CDR2 SNEGSKA (reference sequence). CDR3 sequence (DNA): TGCAGTGCTAGAAGACCCGCAGCCAGAGCTAACTATGGCTACACCTTC. This gives the protein CSARRPAARANYGYTF.

This chain joins TRBV4-2 and TRBJ2-7; 10 bases line up with TRBD1. The trim removed 0 bases at V and 3 bases at J, leaving 8 bases unmatched. Germline V gene sequence: CDR1 LGHNA, CDR2 YNFKEQ. This CDR3 is built from 17 residues. CDR3 in DNA: TGTGCCAGCAGCCAAGATCCCAGGACAGGGGGACTCTACGAGCAGTACTTC. Its translation is CASSQDPRTGGLYEQYF.